The 31 T cell receptor beta chains listed next were all sequenced from one sample in a study of blood T cell repertoires in COVID-19. Clones were read by immunoSEQ multiplex PCR, and TCRdb kept only the in-frame ones, dropping some. Here the sample spans roughly 70,000 clones, roughly nine tenths being singletons. What was sequenced was peripheral blood. All receptors come from a woman aged 45-65 years with active COVID-19.

The rearrangement uses TRBV28 and TRBJ2-1; 7 bases line up with TRBD2. The length of the CDR3 is 17 residues. V shed 1 base, J shed 2 bases, and the junction held 8 bases outside the gene matches. From germline, CDR1 is MDHEN and CDR2 SYDVKM. The CDR3 loop is CASSLLHSSGPYNEQFF. As DNA, the CDR3 is TGTGCCAGCAGTTTATTGCACTCTAGCGGACCCTACAATGAGCAGTTCTTC.

The rearrangement links TRBV4-1 to TRBJ2-7, with 7 bases identical to TRBD2. Trimming cost V 3 bases and J 0 bases; bases outside gene matches: 11. Germline CDR1 MGHRA, CDR2 YSYEKL. This CDR3 has 17 residues. This CDR3 reads CASSHPGSGILSYEQYF. CDR3 DNA: TGCGCCAGCAGCCACCCCGGAAGCGGGATTCTCTCCTACGAGCAGTACTTC.

This clone was recorded only once. The J gene is TRBJ1-5, the V gene TRBV30, with 8 bases that match TRBD1. The CDR3 length is 16 residues. With V trimmed by 2 bases and J by 0 bases, 6 bases remained unmatched. From germline, CDR1 is GTSNPN and CDR2 SVGIG (reference sequence). CDR3 region: CAWSFRQGISNQPQHF. CDR3 sequence (DNA): TGTGCCTGGAGTTTCAGACAGGGGATTAGCAATCAGCCCCAGCATTTT.

The rearrangement uses TRBV10-3 and TRBJ2-7; a weak D match, TRBD2 (6 bases). The V and J ends lost 0 bases and 5 bases respectively, with 14 bases between them. The V gene's germline CDR1 is ENHRY and CDR2 SYGVKD. This CDR3 comprises 15 residues. Here the CDR3 DNA reads TGTGCCATCAGTGAGTCGTTCTCGACGGGAGACGAGCAGTACTTC. Protein product: CAISESFSTGDEQYF.

The rearrangement links TRBV5-4 to TRBJ1-6, with D maybe TRBD1 (5 bases). V was pared by 4 bases and J by 7 bases, with 12 bases between. The germline CDR1 and CDR2 sequences are SGHNT and YYREEE (reference sequence). The CDR3 extends over 14 amino acids. The CDR3 DNA is TGTGCCAGCAGCCTAGGGGAGGACAATTCACCCCTCCACTTT. Its protein is CASSLGEDNSPLHF.

This chain connects TRBV11-1 to TRBJ2-7; 10 bases are shared with TRBD2. V lost 5 bases and J lost 3; bases outside the gene matches: 4. In germline, CDR1 is SGHAT, CDR2 FQDESV (reference sequence). This CDR3 spans 14 amino acids. CDR3 in amino acids: CASSPGLANYEQYF. CDR3 coding DNA: TGTGCCAGCAGCCCGGGACTAGCGAACTACGAGCAGTACTTC.

This chain joins TRBV4-1 and TRBJ1-1; 11 bases line up with TRBD1. Trimming took 5 bases from V and 4 from J; bases not matched to a gene: 9. The CDR3 has 16 residues. Germline loops: CDR1 MGHRA, CDR2 YSYEKL. CDR3 protein: CASSARTGGGGTEAFF. Written as DNA, the CDR3 is TGCGCCAGCAGCGCCCGGACAGGGGGCGGTGGCACTGAAGCTTTCTTT.

V usage is TRBV28 and J usage is TRBJ1-1, with TRBD1 matching 7 bases. CDR3 length: 11 residues. The V gene end was trimmed by 6 bases and the J gene end by 8 bases; junction bases not matched to a gene: 3. Germline CDR1 MDHEN, CDR2 SYDVKM. In nucleotides, the CDR3 is TGTGCCAGCAGCCCGGACAGGGAAGCTTTCTTT. It codes for CASSPDREAFF.

The table lists this clone with a count of one. CDR3 sequence reads: CASSQGQSSYEQYF. CDR3 in DNA: TGTGCCAGCAGCCAAGGACAAAGCTCCTACGAGCAGTACTTC. This sequence joins TRBV7-8 and TRBJ2-7, with D possibly being TRBD1 (5 bases). This CDR3 has 14 residues. Trimming took off 5 bases at V and 0 bases at J, with 11 bases between the two ends. CDR1 is SGHVS, CDR2 FQNEAQ, per germline.

The chain joins TRBV19 to TRBJ1-5; 9 bases align to TRBD1. The germline gives CDR1 LNHDA, CDR2 SQIVND (reference sequence). The CDR3 loop spans 15 amino acids. The V and J ends lost 9 bases and 2 bases, in that order; junction bases with no gene match: 8. The CDR3 region has the DNA TGTGCCAGCCTCGGTTGGACAGGGGGCAATCAGCCCCAGCATTTT. It translates to CASLGWTGGNQPQHF. The full variable domain, rest sourced from reference TRBV19 and TRBJ1-5, is DGGITQSPKYLFRKEGQNVTLSCEQNLNHDAMYWYRQDPGQGLRLIYYSQIVNDFQKGDIAEGYSVSREKKESFPLTVTSAQKNPTAFYLCASLGWTGGNQPQHFGDGTRLSIL.

The V call is TRBV28, the J call TRBJ1-2, with TRBD1 as a possible D gene (5 bases). The CDR3 is 12 amino acids. CDR1 is MDHEN and CDR2 is SYDVKM in the germline V gene. V was pared by 6 bases and J by 4 bases, with 9 bases between. The chain's CDR3 is CASRWGTYGYTF. DNA of the CDR3: TGTGCCAGCAGATGGGGCACCTATGGCTACACCTTC.

V is TRBV3-1 (or the pseudogene TRBV3-2) and J is TRBJ1-2, with D uncertain. The length of the CDR3 is 16 residues. Trimming took off 3 bases at V and 0 bases at J, with 14 bases between the two ends. Germline V gene sequence: CDR1 LGHDT, CDR2 YNNKEL (reference sequence). In DNA form, the CDR3 reads TGTGCCAGCAGCCATCTTGCACCGTTAGCTAACTATGGCTACACCTTC. Its translation is CASSHLAPLANYGYTF.

The CDR3 is CASSGRQGPESYEQYF. CDR3 nucleotide sequence: TGTGCCAGCAGCGGACGACAGGGGCCGGAGTCCTACGAGCAGTACTTC. The V gene is TRBV9, the J gene TRBJ2-7; 8 positions match TRBD1. Looked up from germline, CDR1 is SGDLS and CDR2 is YYNGEE. V shed 3 bases, J shed 1 base, and the junction held 9 bases outside the gene matches. This CDR3 contains 16 residues. The whole variable domain, remainder taken from reference TRBV9 and TRBJ2-7, is DSGVTQTPKHLITATGQRVTLRCSPRSGDLSVYWYQQSLDQGLQFLIQYYNGEERAKGNILERFSAQQFPDLHSELNLSSLELGDSALYFCASSGRQGPESYEQYFGPGTRLTVT.

The chain joins TRBV5-1 to TRBJ2-5, with 13 bases lining up with TRBD2. V gave up 4 bases and J gave up 2 bases; unmatched junction bases: 2. Germline CDR1 SGHRS, CDR2 YFSETQ. The CDR3 has 15 residues. The CDR3 here is CASSALAGGQETQYF. In nucleotides, the CDR3 is TGCGCCAGCAGCGCACTAGCGGGAGGGCAAGAGACCCAGTACTTC.

The gene calls are TRBV19 and TRBJ1-1; D is unclear. The CDR3 spans 13 residues. The V gene's germline CDR1 is LNHDA and CDR2 SQIVND (reference sequence). V lost 5 bases, J lost 5 bases, and 12 bases lay in between. The CDR3 coding sequence is TGTGCCAGTAGTGCGACCGGGAGGACTGAAGCTTTCTTT. Protein: CASSATGRTEAFF.

The chain has TRBV28 and TRBJ2-7, with a weak D call TRBD2 (6 bases). The CDR3 runs to 14 residues. The V gene lost 6 bases and the J gene lost 3 bases, with 15 bases spanning the gap. Germline values: CDR1 MDHEN, CDR2 SYDVKM. CDR3 bases: TGTGCCAGCAGCCAGAGGGTGCGGGACTACGAGCAGTACTTC. Its protein is CASSQRVRDYEQYF.

This sequence joins TRBV27 and TRBJ2-1, with 8 bases matching TRBD2. The junction had 11 bases not matched to a gene; V was cut back by 5 bases and J by 8 bases. The CDR3 runs to 15 residues. The germline V gene has CDR1 MNHEY and CDR2 SMNVEV (reference sequence). The CDR3 loop reads CASSGPGGRYHEQFF. CDR3 in DNA: TGTGCCAGCAGTGGACCTGGCGGGAGGTACCATGAGCAGTTCTTC.

The chain uses TRBV3-1 (or the pseudogene TRBV3-2) and TRBJ2-3; D perhaps matches TRBD2 (6 bases). V lost 4 bases, J lost 4 bases, and 15 bases lay in between. CDR3 size: 15 residues. Per germline, CDR1 LGHDT and CDR2 YNNKEL (reference sequence). This chain's CDR3 is CASSRSGVGSDTQYF. The CDR3 coding sequence is TGTGCCAGCAGCCGTTCGGGGGTTGGATCAGATACGCAGTATTTT.

This clone showed up just once. The rearrangement joins TRBV19 to TRBJ2-1; 8 bases agree with TRBD2. V lost 5 bases and J lost 3; bases outside the gene matches: 6. Germline loops: CDR1 LNHDA, CDR2 SQIVND (reference sequence). The length of the CDR3 is 15 residues. The CDR3 bases are TGTGCCAGTAGTCCCTCAAGCGGGGGCTACAATGAGCAGTTCTTC. It codes for CASSPSSGGYNEQFF. The full variable domain, rest sourced from reference TRBV19 and TRBJ2-1, is DGGITQSPKYLFRKEGQNVTLSCEQNLNHDAMYWYRQDPGQGLRLIYYSQIVNDFQKGDIAEGYSVSREKKESFPLTVTSAQKNPTAFYLCASSPSSGGYNEQFFGPGTRLTVL.

CDR3 region: CAWSADYEQYF. The CDR3 DNA follows: TGTGCCTGGAGTGCAGATTACGAGCAGTACTTC. The genes are TRBV30 and TRBJ2-7; D unresolved. This CDR3 spans 11 amino acids. Germline V gives CDR1 GTSNPN, CDR2 SVGIG (reference sequence). The germline V and J ends were trimmed by 1 base and 4 bases, with 5 bases remaining between them.

The gene calls are TRBV7-3 and TRBJ2-3; no firm D call. This CDR3 contains 15 residues. Germline V gene sequence: CDR1 SGHTA, CDR2 FQGTGA. Trimming stripped 5 bases from V and 0 bases from J, with 12 bases between. The CDR3 sequence is CASSMQTGSTDTQYF. The CDR3 DNA reads as TGTGCCAGCAGCATGCAAACCGGGAGCACAGATACGCAGTATTTT.

This chain connects TRBV7-2 to TRBJ2-7, with D maybe TRBD1 (5 bases). The CDR3 loop spans 14 amino acids. V shed 0 bases and J shed 2 bases, with 8 bases lying between them. The germline V gene encodes CDR1 SGHTA and CDR2 FQGNSA. The CDR3 sequence: CASSLAGQTYEQYF. CDR3 coding DNA: TGTGCCAGCAGCTTAGCAGGACAAACCTACGAGCAGTACTTC.

The chain is built from TRBV14 and TRBJ2-1; 9 bases agree with TRBD2. This CDR3 comprises 15 residues. J gave up 3 bases and V 4 bases, and 4 bases lay outside the gene matches. The V gene's germline CDR1 is SGHDN and CDR2 FVKESK. For the CDR3, the DNA is TGTGCCAGCAGCCGGCTAGCGGGGCTCTACAATGAGCAGTTCTTC. It is translated as CASSRLAGLYNEQFF.

The CDR3 bases are TGTGCCACCAGTGATTTGCTTTCGGGGAATGAGCAGTTCTTC. It specifies CATSDLLSGNEQFF. The V gene is TRBV24-1, the J gene TRBJ2-1; a possible D gene is TRBD2 (5 bases). CDR3 length equals 14 residues. Trimming removed 0 bases at V and 7 bases at J, with 9 bases between. In germline, CDR1 is KGHDR, CDR2 SFDVKD.

The genes are TRBV30 and TRBJ1-1, with TRBD1 matching 8 bases. Germline lookup yields CDR1 GTSNPN and CDR2 SVGIG (reference sequence). Losses at the gene ends were 4 bases for V and 5 bases for J; bases not matched to a gene: 3. The CDR3 runs to 12 residues. CDR3 amino acids: CAWNRGLTEAFF. The CDR3 nucleotides read TGTGCCTGGAACAGGGGGTTGACTGAAGCTTTCTTT.

The chain links TRBV30 to TRBJ1-1; 10 nucleotides align to TRBD1. CDR1 and CDR2 (germline): GTSNPN, SVGIG (reference sequence). This CDR3 comprises 15 residues. The trim removed 0 bases at V and 4 bases at J, leaving 5 bases unmatched. The CDR3 DNA reads as TGTGCCTGGAGTGTTTTGGACAGGGGGGGCACTGAAGCTTTCTTT. It translates to CAWSVLDRGGTEAFF.

This clone is classed as medium-sized. The V gene is TRBV7-9, the J gene TRBJ1-1; 8 bases fit TRBD1. Germline CDR1 is SEHNR and CDR2 is FQNEAQ (reference sequence). Trimming removed 5 bases from V and 2 bases from J; junction bases left unmatched: 19. CDR3 length: 19 residues. The CDR3 protein is CASSHSPVRQGPQNTEAFF. CDR3 in DNA: TGTGCCAGCAGCCATAGCCCGGTCCGACAGGGGCCCCAAAACACTGAAGCTTTCTTT.

The genes are TRBV27 and TRBJ1-5, with D unclear. Trimming took off 3 bases at V and 3 bases at J, with 12 bases between the two ends. The CDR3 runs to 15 residues. CDR1 and CDR2 (germline): MNHEY, SMNVEV (reference sequence). Here the CDR3 DNA reads TGTGCCAGCAGTTTGGAGGGTCGGTCCAATCAGCCCCAGCATTTT. Encoded protein: CASSLEGRSNQPQHF.

The V call is TRBV27, the J call TRBJ1-5, with a tentative D call TRBD1 (6 bases). CDR1 MNHEY and CDR2 SMNVEV come from the germline V gene (reference sequence). Trimming cost V 3 bases and J 0 bases, with 18 bases left between them. The CDR3 has 18 residues. The CDR3 region has the DNA TGTGCCAGCAGTTTGTCCTCGTTACAGGGTAGTAGCAATCAGCCCCAGCATTTT. Translation gives CASSLSSLQGSSNQPQHF.

This chain connects TRBV7-8 to TRBJ1-2; 11 bases are shared with TRBD1. The germline CDR1 and CDR2 sequences are SGHVS and FQNEAQ. The V gene end was trimmed by 5 bases and the J gene end by 4 bases; junction bases not matched to a gene: 3. The CDR3 totals 14 residues. The CDR3 DNA reads as TGTGCCAGCAGCCTAGGACAGGGGGCCTATGGCTACACCTTC. Translation gives CASSLGQGAYGYTF.

CDR3 amino acids: CASSPKTGTRFYGYTF. In nucleotides, the CDR3 is TGTGCCAGCAGCCCGAAAACCGGGACAAGATTCTATGGCTACACCTTC. The rearrangement links TRBV14 to TRBJ1-2; D possibly corresponds to TRBD1 (6 bases). Germline lookup yields CDR1 SGHDN and CDR2 FVKESK. The germline V and J ends were trimmed by 4 bases and 4 bases, with 19 bases remaining between them. This CDR3 is built from 16 residues.